Here is one T cell receptor beta chain with its context. Antigen specificity is unknown. A much bigger clone sits one base away, suggesting this may be a read error. Germline V lookup: CDR1 MNHEY, CDR2 SVGAGI. The CDR3 loop spans 14 amino acids. Described time point: newly diagnosed GD, antithyroid drugs for less than 3 months. PBMC RNA served as the TCR library source. The sample is drawn from a study of regulatory T cells in long-lasting Graves disease. The wider study: Antithyroid drug use was under 3 months in newly diagnosed Graves' patients. Study findings and constraints: New patients shared about a thousand public clonotypes, fewer than the approximately 2,500 shared by persistent patients.

In building TCR beta libraries, iRepertoire HTBI primers were used together with Arm-PCR of CDR3 regions. TCRdb reprocessed the multiplex PCR reads with MiXCR, giving one entry per CDR3 protein. The sample shows roughly 560,000 distinct CDR3 sequences, roughly 16% of them seen only once. The sample was also reused in another study, on T cells in Graves' hyperthyroidism and ophthalmopathy. This second study says: Graves' hyperthyroidism was deemed stable given no ophthalmopathy progression within 18 months. Onset of ophthalmopathy came a median around 6.2 months after the model predicted it.

The material sequenced was peripheral blood mononuclear cells (PBMCs), taken at new diagnosis, from a patient treated with antithyroid drugs. The J gene is TRBJ2-1, the V gene TRBV6-5; D is uncertain. This TCR was recovered from a woman aged 35-60 years with Graves disease. In nucleotides, the CDR3 is TGTGCCTGCAGTTACTCAGCAGGTATCAATGAGCAGTTCTTC. This translates into CACSYSAGINEQFF.